This T cell receptor beta chain was identified in a study of shared clonotypes between healthy human individuals. In its sample, this clone was seen once. The CDR3 extends over 19 amino acids. V shed 0 bases and J 4 bases; nucleotides not matched to a gene: 11. The germline gives CDR1 MDHEN, CDR2 SYDVKM. Sequenced by immunoSEQ multiplex PCR; TCRdb stores in-frame clones only, minus some. The sample lists some 2.1 million clones, just under 95% occurring once. Naive CD8 isolation took CD45RO-negative cells positively selected for CCR7 and excluded terminally differentiated effector memory CD45RA+ cells.

The V and J genes are TRBV28 and TRBJ2-1, with 11 bases lining up with TRBD2. This clonotype originated in a young man in good health. The specimen sequenced was naive CD8+ T cells sorted from blood. CDR3: CASSLWALTSGARYNEQFF. DNA for the CDR3: TGTGCCAGCAGTTTATGGGCCTTGACTAGCGGGGCAAGATACAATGAGCAGTTCTTC.